This passage covers 5 T cell receptor beta chains from one sample sequenced in a study of blood T cell repertoires in COVID-19. Assay: immunoSEQ multiplex PCR; the TCRdb copy retains only in-frame clones and omits some. Of about 58,000 clones detected, more than 75% appear once; the ten largest clones hold nearly 7.5%. Input material: peripheral blood. The receptors shown here come from a human donor with active COVID-19. The donor label of this sample is uncertain.

The chain combines TRBV28 with TRBJ1-4; possibly TRBD1 for D (5 bases). The V and J ends lost 5 bases and 8 bases respectively, with 9 bases between them. CDR3 length: 12 amino acids. Germline V gene lookup returns CDR1 MDHEN and CDR2 SYDVKM. CDR3 nucleotide sequence: TGTGCCAGCAGTGCCGGGGGAGAAAAACTGTTTTTT. Translation: CASSAGGEKLFF. Full variable domain (remainder filled in from reference TRBV28 and TRBJ1-4): DVKVTQSSRYLVKRTGEKVFLECVQDMDHENMFWYRQDPGLGLRLIYFSYDVKMKEKGDIPEGYSVSREKKERFSLILESASTNQTSMYLCASSAGGEKLFFGSGTQLSVL.

This clone was seen only once. The CDR3 spells CASSLGQGAFEQYF. DNA for the CDR3: TGTGCCAGCAGCCTGGGACAGGGGGCCTTCGAGCAGTACTTC. The rearrangement links TRBV3-1 (or the pseudogene TRBV3-2) to TRBJ2-7; TRBD1 matches 12 bases. Germline loops: CDR1 LGHDT, CDR2 YNNKEL (reference sequence). This CDR3 has 14 amino acids. V lost 4 bases to trimming and J lost 6 bases; unmatched junction nucleotides: 4.

The CDR3 DNA reads TGTGCCAGCAGTCGAACTCGGGACTCTGGGGCCAACGTCCTGACTTTC. Translated, it gives CASSRTRDSGANVLTF. The chain links TRBV27 to TRBJ2-6, with D maybe TRBD2 (5 bases). Per the germline V gene, CDR1 is MNHEY and CDR2 is SMNVEV (reference sequence). V shed 5 bases and J shed 0 bases, with 11 bases lying between them. The CDR3 is 16 residues long.

The chain couples TRBV30 to TRBJ2-2; 8 positions match TRBD2. Germline trimming cut 0 bases from V and 7 bases from J; bases unmatched to any gene: 4. CDR3 length equals 14 residues. Germline V lookup: CDR1 GTSNPN, CDR2 SVGIG (reference sequence). The CDR3 sequence is CAWSVSAGGGELFF. In DNA, the CDR3 is TGTGCCTGGAGTGTATCTGCGGGGGGCGGGGAGCTGTTTTTT.

V gene TRBV27 combines with J gene TRBJ1-5; D not certain. CDR1 and CDR2 from the germline V gene are MNHEY and SMNVEV (reference sequence). V dropped 6 bases and J dropped 0 bases, with 12 bases sitting between them. This CDR3 contains 15 residues. CDR3: CASSPVRYSNQPQHF. Here the CDR3 DNA reads TGTGCCAGCAGCCCAGTTCGTTATAGCAATCAGCCCCAGCATTTT.